There are a few counts of the clone carrying this TCR beta chain. Its antigen is still unknown. This CDR3 has 15 amino acids. The entry originates in a study of identical twins. Whole-study findings and limits: Out-of-frame TCR alpha sharing in monozygotic twins exceeded recombination model predictions.

TCRdb used MiXCR to reprocess the 5' RACE reads, holding one entry per CDR3 protein. The sample carries 450,000 to 650,000 distinct CDR3 sequences, 7.5% to 10% recorded once. Another study also made use of these data, one on yellow fever vaccine responses in identical twins.

The chain employs TRBV12-2 and TRBJ1-5; the table's D call, TRBD1, has no DNA check behind it. TRBV12-2 is a documented pseudogene. The clonotype was recovered from a woman aged 18-29 years in good health. Source material: PBMCs. CDR3 sequence reads: CASRFPGPSNQPQHF. In nucleotides, the CDR3 is TGTGCAAGTCGCTTTCCGGGACCAAGCAATCAGCCCCAGCATTTT.